This is a list of T cell receptor beta chains from one sample in a study of blood T cell repertoires in COVID-19. The repertoire was sequenced with immunoSEQ multiplex PCR; TCRdb's copy has only in-frame clones and lacks some. The profile shows approximately 160,000 clones, 60% to 80% of them singletons. Source material: peripheral blood. These receptors all come from a man between 70 and 80 years old with acute or convalescent COVID-19. Both conserved end residues are part of each CDR3. The order of the fields is J gene, clone size, D gene, V gene, CDR3 DNA, CDR3 protein. A D gene is named only where the DNA matches it firmly. Expanded clones get a size class; other rows say once, few or many, or leave the size out.

J: TRBJ2-1
size: .
D: .
V: TRBV10-1
DNA: TGCGCCAGCAGTCCAGGGAAGGGCTTTTACAATGAGCAGTTCTTC
CDR3: CASSPGKGFYNEQFF

J: TRBJ2-1
size: .
D: TRBD1
V: TRBV10-3
DNA: TGTGCCATCAGACAGGGGTCGGGGGAGCAGTTCTTC
CDR3: CAIRQGSGEQFF

J: TRBJ1-2
size: .
D: .
V: TRBV5-4
DNA: TGTGCCAGCAGCTTGGCCGCGACAGCCTATGGCTACACCTTC
CDR3: CASSLAATAYGYTF

J: TRBJ1-2
size: .
D: TRBD1
V: TRBV2
DNA: TGTGCCAGCAGTGAACAGGGGGCCGGCTATGGCTACACCTTC
CDR3: CASSEQGAGYGYTF

J: TRBJ1-6
size: few
D: .
V: TRBV6-5
DNA: TGTGCCAGCAGTCGGTATAATTCACCCCTCCACTTT
CDR3: CASSRYNSPLHF

J: TRBJ2-7
size: .
D: .
V: TRBV20-1
DNA: TGCAGTGCTAGAGGCAGGGACGAGCAGTACTTC
CDR3: CSARGRDEQYF

J: TRBJ2-2
size: .
D: TRBD2
V: TRBV25-1
DNA: TGTGCCAGCTCGGCGGGGGCGAACACCGGGGAGCTGTTTTTT
CDR3: CASSAGANTGELFF

J: TRBJ2-7
size: few
D: TRBD1
V: TRBV5-1
DNA: TGCGCCAGCAGCTTGGGATTAACGGGACAGGGGGCCTACGAGCAGTACTTC
CDR3: CASSLGLTGQGAYEQYF

J: TRBJ1-4
size: .
D: TRBD1
V: TRBV2
DNA: TGTGCCAGCAGTGCCGGAGGACAGGGGGTTTCTAATGAAAAACTGTTTTTT
CDR3: CASSAGGQGVSNEKLFF

J: TRBJ1-2
size: .
D: TRBD1
V: TRBV18
DNA: TGTGCCAGCTCACCACTTTCGGACAGGGGAGACGGTGGCTACACCTTC
CDR3: CASSPLSDRGDGGYTF

J: TRBJ1-1
size: .
D: TRBD1
V: TRBV27
DNA: TGTGCCAGCAGTGCGACAGGGTCGAACACTGAAGCTTTCTTT
CDR3: CASSATGSNTEAFF

J: TRBJ2-1
size: .
D: TRBD2
V: TRBV7-2
DNA: TGTGCCAGCAGCTCATCTAGCGGGAGGGCCTACAATGAGCAGTTCTTC
CDR3: CASSSSSGRAYNEQFF

J: TRBJ1-1
size: few
D: .
V: TRBV27
DNA: TGTGCCAGCAGTCTACAGGGTTCCCGGACTGAAGCTTTCTTT
CDR3: CASSLQGSRTEAFF

J: TRBJ2-2
size: medium-sized
D: TRBD1
V: TRBV19
DNA: TGTGCCAGTAGTATAGGTACAGGGGTCGCCGGGGAGCTGTTTTTT
CDR3: CASSIGTGVAGELFF

J: TRBJ2-2
size: .
D: TRBD1
V: TRBV6-1
DNA: TGTGCCAGCAGTAAAGAGACCGGGACAGGGATCCCCGGGGAGCTGTTTTTT
CDR3: CASSKETGTGIPGELFF

J: TRBJ2-7
size: .
D: TRBD2
V: TRBV5-3
DNA: TGTGCCAGAAAGTGGCTAGCGGGTTCCCCCTACGAGCAGTACTTC
CDR3: CARKWLAGSPYEQYF

J: TRBJ2-1
size: .
D: .
V: TRBV29-1
DNA: TGCAGCGTTGAGAGCCCGAGAAAGCATGAGCAGTTCTTC
CDR3: CSVESPRKHEQFF

J: TRBJ2-3
size: .
D: TRBD1
V: TRBV24-1
DNA: TGTGCCACCAGTGGTCCCCGGGACAGGCGGACAGATACGCAGTATTTT
CDR3: CATSGPRDRRTDTQYF

J: TRBJ2-7
size: few
D: .
V: TRBV6-6
DNA: TGTGCCAGCAGTGCGTTTCACGAGCAGTACTTC
CDR3: CASSAFHEQYF

J: TRBJ1-2
size: .
D: .
V: TRBV7-8
DNA: TGTGCCAGCAGCTTAGGCGAAGGGGGCTATGGCTACACCTTC
CDR3: CASSLGEGGYGYTF

J: TRBJ2-1
size: .
D: .
V: TRBV19
DNA: TGTGCCAGTAGTATTCGAGGCGGAGGTGAGCAGTTCTTC
CDR3: CASSIRGGGEQFF

J: TRBJ1-6
size: once
D: .
V: TRBV29-1
DNA: TGCAGCGTGTTGACACAGCCGAATTCACCCCTCCACTTT
CDR3: CSVLTQPNSPLHF

J: TRBJ2-5
size: .
D: .
V: TRBV28
DNA: TGTGCCAGCAGCCCGGACAGTCCCCTCGGGACCCAGTACTTC
CDR3: CASSPDSPLGTQYF

J: TRBJ2-1
size: .
D: .
V: TRBV5-6
DNA: TGTGCCAGCAGCTTGGATCGGGAGCAGTTCTTC
CDR3: CASSLDREQFF

J: TRBJ2-2
size: .
D: TRBD2
V: TRBV19
DNA: TGTGCCAGTAGTACCCGACCTAGCGGGGGGGCTGTCGGGGAGCTGTTTTTT
CDR3: CASSTRPSGGAVGELFF

J: TRBJ2-1
size: .
D: .
V: TRBV9
DNA: TGTGCCAGCAGCGTAGCTCAAGGCGGGACCCAGCAGTTCTTC
CDR3: CASSVAQGGTQQFF